This T cell receptor (beta chain) came from a study of T cells after yellow fever vaccination. Looking at the study overall: Low-cell-number fractions were prepared with SMART-Seq v4 Ultra Low Input.

As TCR cDNA was made by 5'RACE template switching, a universal primer site and UMIs were added. TCRdb ran MiXCR on the 5' RACE reads and lists one entry per CDR3 protein. The data show about 350,000 distinct CDR3 sequences, approximately 13% seen once. V lost 7 bases, J lost 0 bases, and 8 bases stayed unmatched. The germline gives CDR1 MNHEY, CDR2 SVGEGT. The CDR3 contains 15 residues. This clonotype was seen a handful of times. The receptor's source is a man aged 18 to 30 who received the YFV17D yellow fever vaccine. Sequences were derived from CD4+ T cells sorted from PBMCs, sampled 15 days after the yellow fever booster vaccination. The chain uses TRBV6-2 or TRBV6-3 and TRBJ1-1; 7 bases agree with TRBD1. The CDR3 region has the DNA TGTGCCAGCACCTCAATGGGACAGTTGAACACTGAAGCTTTCTTT. Protein sequence: CASTSMGQLNTEAFF.